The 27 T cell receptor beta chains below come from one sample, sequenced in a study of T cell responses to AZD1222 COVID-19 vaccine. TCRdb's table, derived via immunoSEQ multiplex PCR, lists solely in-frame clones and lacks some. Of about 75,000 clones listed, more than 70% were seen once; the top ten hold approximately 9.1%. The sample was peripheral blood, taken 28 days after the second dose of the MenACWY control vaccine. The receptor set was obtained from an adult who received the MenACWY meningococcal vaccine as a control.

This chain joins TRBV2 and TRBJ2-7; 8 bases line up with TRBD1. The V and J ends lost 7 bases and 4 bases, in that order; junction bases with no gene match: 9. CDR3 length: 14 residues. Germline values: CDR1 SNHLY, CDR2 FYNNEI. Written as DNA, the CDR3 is TGTGCCAGCATCCGAGGGCAGGGGGCTTACGAGCAGTACTTC. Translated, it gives CASIRGQGAYEQYF.

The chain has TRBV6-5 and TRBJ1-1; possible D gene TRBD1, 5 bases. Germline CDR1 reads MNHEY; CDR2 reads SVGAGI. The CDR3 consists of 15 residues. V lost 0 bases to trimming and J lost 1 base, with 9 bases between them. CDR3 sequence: CASSYSDRWNTEAFF. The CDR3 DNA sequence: TGTGCCAGCAGTTACTCTGACAGATGGAACACTGAAGCTTTCTTT.

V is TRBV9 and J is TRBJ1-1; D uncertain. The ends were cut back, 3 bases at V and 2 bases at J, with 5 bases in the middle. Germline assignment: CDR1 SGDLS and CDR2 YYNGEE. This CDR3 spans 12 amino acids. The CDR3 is CASSGGNTEAFF. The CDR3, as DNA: TGTGCCAGCAGCGGGGGTAACACTGAAGCTTTCTTT.

In nucleotides, the CDR3 is TGTGCCAGCAGCTTAGGTTACCAGAGCAATCAGCCCCAGCATTTT. Its translation is CASSLGYQSNQPQHF. The chain recombines TRBV7-2 with TRBJ1-5, with D unclear. Trimming stripped 1 base from V and 1 base from J, with 8 bases between. The CDR3 loop spans 15 amino acids. Germline-derived CDR1 and CDR2 are SGHTA and FQGNSA.

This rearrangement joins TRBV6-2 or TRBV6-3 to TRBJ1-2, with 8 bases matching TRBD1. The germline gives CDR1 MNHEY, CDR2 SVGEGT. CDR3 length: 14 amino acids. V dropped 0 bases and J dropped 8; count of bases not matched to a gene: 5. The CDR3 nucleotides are TGTGCCAGCAGTTACTCCCCAGGGGGCAGGGGCTACACCTTC. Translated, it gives CASSYSPGGRGYTF.

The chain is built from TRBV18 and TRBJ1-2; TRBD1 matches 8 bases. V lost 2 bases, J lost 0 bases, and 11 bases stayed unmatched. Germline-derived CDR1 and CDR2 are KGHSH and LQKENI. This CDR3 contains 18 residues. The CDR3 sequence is CASSPTGTGRVTNYGYTF. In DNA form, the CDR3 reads TGTGCCAGCTCACCAACCGGGACAGGACGTGTAACTAACTATGGCTACACCTTC.

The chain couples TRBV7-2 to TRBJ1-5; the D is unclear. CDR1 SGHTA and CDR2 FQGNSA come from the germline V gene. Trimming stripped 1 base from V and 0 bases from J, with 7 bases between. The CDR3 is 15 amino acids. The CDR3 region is CASSLVQNSNQPQHF. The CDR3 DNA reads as TGTGCCAGCAGCTTAGTACAGAATAGCAATCAGCCCCAGCATTTT. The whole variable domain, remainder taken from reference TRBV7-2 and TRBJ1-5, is GAGVSQSPSNKVTEKGKDVELRCDPISGHTALYWYRQSLGQGLEFLIYFQGNSAPDKSGLPSDRFSAERTGGSVSTLTIQRTQQEDSAVYLCASSLVQNSNQPQHFGDGTRLSIL.

DNA of the CDR3: TGTGCTAGTGGTCCATCGCGGTACGAGCAGTACTTC. This codes for CASGPSRYEQYF. V is TRBV12-5 and J is TRBJ2-7; unclear D gene. The CDR3 loop spans 12 amino acids. CDR1 is LGHNT and CDR2 is FRNRAP in the germline V gene. The V end lost 5 bases, the J end lost 4 bases, and 9 bases lay between the germline ends.

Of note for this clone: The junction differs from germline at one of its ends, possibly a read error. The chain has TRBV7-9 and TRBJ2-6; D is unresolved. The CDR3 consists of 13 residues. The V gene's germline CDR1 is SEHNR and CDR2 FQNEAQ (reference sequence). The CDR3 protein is CASSVAGANVLTF. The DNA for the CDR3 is TGTGCCAGCAGCGTAGCAGGGGCCAACGTCCTGACTTTC.

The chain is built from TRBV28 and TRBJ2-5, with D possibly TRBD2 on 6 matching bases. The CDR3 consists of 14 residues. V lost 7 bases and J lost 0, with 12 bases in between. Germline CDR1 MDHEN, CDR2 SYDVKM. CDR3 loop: CASTSRRDQETQYF. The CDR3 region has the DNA TGTGCCAGCACCTCCCGGAGGGACCAAGAGACCCAGTACTTC.

CDR3 residues: CASSIALEAFF. Here the CDR3 DNA reads TGTGCCAGTAGTATCGCCCTCGAAGCTTTCTTT. The chain links TRBV19 to TRBJ1-1; no reliable D call. The CDR3 spans 11 residues. Germline V lookup: CDR1 LNHDA, CDR2 SQIVND (reference sequence). Between the trimmed V and J ends, which lost 3 bases and 8 bases, there was a span of 7 bases.

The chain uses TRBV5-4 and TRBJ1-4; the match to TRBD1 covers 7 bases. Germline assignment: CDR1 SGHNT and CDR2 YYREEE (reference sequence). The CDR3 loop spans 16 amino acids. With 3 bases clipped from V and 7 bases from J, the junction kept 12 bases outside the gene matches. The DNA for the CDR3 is TGTGCCAGCAGCTCCGAGAGCAGGGGGGGGTCTGAAAAACTGTTTTTT. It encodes CASSSESRGGSEKLFF.

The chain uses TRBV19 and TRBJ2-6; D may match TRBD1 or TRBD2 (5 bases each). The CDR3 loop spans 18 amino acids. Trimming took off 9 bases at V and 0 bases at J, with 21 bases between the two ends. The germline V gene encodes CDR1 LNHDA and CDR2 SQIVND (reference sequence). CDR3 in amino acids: CASRRLEGQDSGANVLTF. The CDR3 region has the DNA TGTGCCAGCAGACGCCTAGAGGGGCAGGACTCTGGGGCCAACGTCCTGACTTTC.

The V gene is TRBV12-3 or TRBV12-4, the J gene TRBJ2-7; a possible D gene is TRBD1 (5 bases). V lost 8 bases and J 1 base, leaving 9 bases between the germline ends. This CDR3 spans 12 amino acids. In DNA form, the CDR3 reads TGTGCCAGCGGGGCCAATTCCTACGAGCAGTACTTC. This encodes CASGANSYEQYF.

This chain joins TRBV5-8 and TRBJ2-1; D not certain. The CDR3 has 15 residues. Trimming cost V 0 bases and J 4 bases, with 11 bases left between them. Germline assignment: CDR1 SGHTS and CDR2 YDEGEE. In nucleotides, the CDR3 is TGTGCCAGCAGCTTGGCACTGCAGAGGTACAATGAGCAGTTCTTC. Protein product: CASSLALQRYNEQFF.

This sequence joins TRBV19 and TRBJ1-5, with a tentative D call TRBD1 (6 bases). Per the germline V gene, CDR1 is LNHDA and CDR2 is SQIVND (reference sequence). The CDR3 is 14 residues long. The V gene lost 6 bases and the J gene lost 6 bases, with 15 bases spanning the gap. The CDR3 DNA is TGTGCCAGTAGCGGGACACCGATGGGTCAGCCCCAGCATTTT. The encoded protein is CASSGTPMGQPQHF.

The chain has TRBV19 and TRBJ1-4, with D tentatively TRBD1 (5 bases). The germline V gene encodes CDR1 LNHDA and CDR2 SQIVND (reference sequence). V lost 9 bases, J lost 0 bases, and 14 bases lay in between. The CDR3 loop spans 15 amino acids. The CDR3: CASPGDVTTNEKLFF. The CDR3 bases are TGTGCCAGCCCCGGGGACGTAACAACTAATGAAAAACTGTTTTTT.

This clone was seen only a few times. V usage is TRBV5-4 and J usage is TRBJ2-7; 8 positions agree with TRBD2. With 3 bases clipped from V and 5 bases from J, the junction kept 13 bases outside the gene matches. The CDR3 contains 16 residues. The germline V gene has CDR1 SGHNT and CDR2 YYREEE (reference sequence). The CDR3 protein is CASSSKGLVPSHEQYF. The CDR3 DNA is TGTGCCAGCAGCTCCAAGGGACTAGTCCCCAGCCACGAGCAGTACTTC.

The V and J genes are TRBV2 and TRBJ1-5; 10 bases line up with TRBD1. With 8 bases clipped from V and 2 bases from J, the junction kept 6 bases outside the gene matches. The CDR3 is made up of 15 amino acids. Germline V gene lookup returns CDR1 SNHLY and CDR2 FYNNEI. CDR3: CASRAGTGGNQPQHF. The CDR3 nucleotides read TGTGCCAGCCGCGCCGGGACAGGGGGCAATCAGCCCCAGCATTTT.

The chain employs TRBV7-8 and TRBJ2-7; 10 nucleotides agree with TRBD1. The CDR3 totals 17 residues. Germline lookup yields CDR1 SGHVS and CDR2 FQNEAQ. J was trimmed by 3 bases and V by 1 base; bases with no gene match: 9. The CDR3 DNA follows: TGTGCCAGCAGCTTAGTCACAACCGGGACAGGGGTCTACGAGCAGTACTTC. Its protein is CASSLVTTGTGVYEQYF.

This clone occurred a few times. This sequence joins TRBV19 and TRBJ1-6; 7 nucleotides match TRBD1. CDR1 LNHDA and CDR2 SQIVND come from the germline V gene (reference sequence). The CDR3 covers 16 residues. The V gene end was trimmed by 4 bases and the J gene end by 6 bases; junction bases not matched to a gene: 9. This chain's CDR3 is CASSTPLGQTNSPLHF. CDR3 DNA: TGTGCCAGTAGTACCCCCCTGGGACAGACTAATTCACCCCTCCACTTT. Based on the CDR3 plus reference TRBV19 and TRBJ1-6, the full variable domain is DGGITQSPKYLFRKEGQNVTLSCEQNLNHDAMYWYRQDPGQGLRLIYYSQIVNDFQKGDIAEGYSVSREKKESFPLTVTSAQKNPTAFYLCASSTPLGQTNSPLHFGNGTRLTVT.

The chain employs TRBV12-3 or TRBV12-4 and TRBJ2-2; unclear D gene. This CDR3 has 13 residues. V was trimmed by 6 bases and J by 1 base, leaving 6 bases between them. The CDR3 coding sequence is TGTGCCAGCAGCCTGATGAACACCGGGGAGCTGTTTTTT. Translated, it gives CASSLMNTGELFF.

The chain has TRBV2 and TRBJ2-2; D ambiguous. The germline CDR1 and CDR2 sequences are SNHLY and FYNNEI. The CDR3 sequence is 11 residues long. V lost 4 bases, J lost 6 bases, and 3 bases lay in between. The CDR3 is CASSVSGELFF. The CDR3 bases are TGTGCCAGCAGTGTATCCGGGGAGCTGTTTTTT.

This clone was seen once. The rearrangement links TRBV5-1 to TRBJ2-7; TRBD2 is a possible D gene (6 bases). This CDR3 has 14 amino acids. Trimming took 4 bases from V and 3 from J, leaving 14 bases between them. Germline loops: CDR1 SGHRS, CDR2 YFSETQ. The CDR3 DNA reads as TGCGCCAGCAGCCCCCGGGAGAGCATCTACGAGCAGTACTTC. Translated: CASSPRESIYEQYF.

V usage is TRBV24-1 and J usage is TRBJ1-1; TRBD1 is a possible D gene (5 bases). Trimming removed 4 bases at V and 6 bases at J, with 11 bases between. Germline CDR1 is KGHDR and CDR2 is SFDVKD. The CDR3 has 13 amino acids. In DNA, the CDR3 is TGTGCCACCAGTGACTCCGGGACGCCTGAAGCTTTCTTT. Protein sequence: CATSDSGTPEAFF.

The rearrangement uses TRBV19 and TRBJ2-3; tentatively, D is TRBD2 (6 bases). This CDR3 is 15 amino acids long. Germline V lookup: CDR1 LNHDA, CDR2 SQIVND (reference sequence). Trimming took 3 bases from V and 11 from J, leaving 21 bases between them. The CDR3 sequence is CASSIGGVAGWGQYF. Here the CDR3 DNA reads TGTGCCAGTAGTATTGGAGGGGTCGCGGGGTGGGGGCAGTATTTT.

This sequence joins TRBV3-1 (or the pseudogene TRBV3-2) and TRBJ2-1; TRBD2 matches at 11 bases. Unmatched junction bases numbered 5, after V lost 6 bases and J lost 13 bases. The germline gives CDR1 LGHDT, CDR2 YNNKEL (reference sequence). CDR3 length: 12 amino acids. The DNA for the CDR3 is TGTGCCAGCAGATCTAGCGGGGGGCCCCAGTTCTTC. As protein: CASRSSGGPQFF.